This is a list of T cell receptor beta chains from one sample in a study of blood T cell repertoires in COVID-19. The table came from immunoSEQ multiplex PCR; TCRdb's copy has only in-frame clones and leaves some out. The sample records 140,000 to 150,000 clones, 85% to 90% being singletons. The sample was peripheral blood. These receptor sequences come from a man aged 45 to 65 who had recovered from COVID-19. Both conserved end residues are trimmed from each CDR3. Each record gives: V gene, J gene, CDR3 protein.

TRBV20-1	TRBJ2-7	SASLGSSYEQY
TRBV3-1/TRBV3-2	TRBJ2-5	ASSQDLAGGYRQETQY
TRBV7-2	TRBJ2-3	ASSFVLRAGAHTDTQY
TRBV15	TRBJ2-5	ATSRGLAGQETQY
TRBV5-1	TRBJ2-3	ASSGERGGFGTDTQY
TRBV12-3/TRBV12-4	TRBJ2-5	ASSLRETQY
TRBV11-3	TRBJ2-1	ASSPRWGDEQF
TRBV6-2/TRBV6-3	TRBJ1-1	ASSSTPGGEAF
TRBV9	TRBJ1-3	ASSGGEPGNTIY
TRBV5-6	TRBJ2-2	ASSWGQGSTGELF
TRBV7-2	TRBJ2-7	ASSLAVRAHEQY
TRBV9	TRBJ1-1	ASSEEGAVNTEAF
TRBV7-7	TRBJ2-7	ASSRETGLGEQY
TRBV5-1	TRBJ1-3	ASSSFGQGPGNTIY
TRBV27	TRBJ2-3	ASSSGLAGGTDTQY
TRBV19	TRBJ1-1	ASSSSTYAEAF
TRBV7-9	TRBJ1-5	ASSLIRQEYQPQH
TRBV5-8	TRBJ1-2	ASSPGQGLVDGYT
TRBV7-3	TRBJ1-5	ASSPTGVGNQPQH
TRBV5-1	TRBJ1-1	ASSSGDRGDGAEAF
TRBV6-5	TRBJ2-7	ASSQTDRGHEQY
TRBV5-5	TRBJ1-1	ASSLETVLNSEAF
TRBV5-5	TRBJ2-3	ASSSRLTSGLSTDTQY
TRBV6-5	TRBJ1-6	ASSNPGTGNSPLH
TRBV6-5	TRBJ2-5	ASSYLAGGQETQY
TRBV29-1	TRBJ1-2	SGATGDDYGYT
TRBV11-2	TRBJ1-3	ASSPGTFSGNTIY
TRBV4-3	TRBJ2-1	ASSQGGRGPYNEQF
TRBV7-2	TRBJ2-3	ASSLGPERGDTQY
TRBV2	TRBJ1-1	ASSGRTGYTEAF
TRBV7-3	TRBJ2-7	ASRSTSGGALEQY
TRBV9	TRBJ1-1	ASSAWDRSSVNTEAF
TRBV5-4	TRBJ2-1	ASSLGLAGGSYNEQF
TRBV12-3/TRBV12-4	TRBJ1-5	ASSFRVNQPQH
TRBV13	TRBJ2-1	ASSSGQGYNEQF
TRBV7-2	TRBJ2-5	ASGDPKQETQY
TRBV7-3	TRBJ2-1	ASSFSGGPQF
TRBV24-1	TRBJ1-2	ATSDGAGYGYT
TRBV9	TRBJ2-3	ASSVGLAGLITDTQY
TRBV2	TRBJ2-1	ASRAERGPLDEQF
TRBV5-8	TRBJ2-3	ASSSKPGTPTQY
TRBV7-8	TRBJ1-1	ASSPTQDKTEAF
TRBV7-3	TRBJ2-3	ASSLEAGGTDTQY
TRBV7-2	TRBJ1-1	ASSSQGASTEAF
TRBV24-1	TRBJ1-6	ATSDSGQGKNSPLH
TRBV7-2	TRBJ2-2	ASSFYSNTGELF